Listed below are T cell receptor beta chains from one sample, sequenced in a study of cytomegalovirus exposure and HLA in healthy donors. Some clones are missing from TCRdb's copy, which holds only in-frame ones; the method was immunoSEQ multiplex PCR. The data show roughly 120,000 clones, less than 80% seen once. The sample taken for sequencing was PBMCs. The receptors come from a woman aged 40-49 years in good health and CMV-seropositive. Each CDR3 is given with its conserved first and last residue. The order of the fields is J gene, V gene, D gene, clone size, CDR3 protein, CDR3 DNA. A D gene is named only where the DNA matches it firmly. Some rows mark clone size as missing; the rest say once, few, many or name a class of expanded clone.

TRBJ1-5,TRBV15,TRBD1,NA,CATSRGRGPGQPQHF,TGTGCCACCAGCAGGGGCAGGGGGCCTGGTCAGCCCCAGCATTTT
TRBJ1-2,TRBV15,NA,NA,CATSRDHTGNGYTF,TGTGCCACCAGCAGAGACCATACAGGGAATGGCTACACCTTC
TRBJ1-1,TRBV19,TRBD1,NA,CASSNRQGAEAFF,TGTGCCAGTAGTAACCGACAGGGGGCTGAAGCTTTCTTT
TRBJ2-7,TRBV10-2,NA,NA,CASSDGVGYEQYF,TGCGCCAGCAGTGACGGGGTTGGCTACGAGCAGTACTTC
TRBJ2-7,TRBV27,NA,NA,CASSLTGVAYEQYF,TGTGCCAGCAGTTTAACCGGGGTAGCCTACGAGCAGTACTTC
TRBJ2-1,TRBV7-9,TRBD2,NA,CASSSGLAGYNEQFF,TGTGCCAGCAGCTCGGGACTAGCGGGATACAATGAGCAGTTCTTC
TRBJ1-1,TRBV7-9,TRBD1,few,CSSSFHPGQGVTEAFF,TGTTCCAGCAGCTTTCATCCGGGACAGGGGGTTACTGAAGCTTTCTTT
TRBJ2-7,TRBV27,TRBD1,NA,CASSLSGTGDIYEQYF,TGTGCCAGCAGTTTATCCGGGACAGGGGATATATACGAGCAGTACTTC
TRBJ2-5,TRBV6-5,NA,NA,CASGSDQETQYF,TGTGCCAGCGGTTCCGACCAAGAGACCCAGTACTTC
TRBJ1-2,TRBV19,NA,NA,CASSIGQAYGYTF,TGTGCCAGTAGTATAGGACAGGCCTATGGCTACACCTTC
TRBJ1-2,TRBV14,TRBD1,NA,CASSGRTGAFYGYTF,TGTGCCAGCAGCGGCCGGACAGGGGCCTTCTATGGCTACACCTTC
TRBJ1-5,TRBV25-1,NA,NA,CASSRGMDSNQPQHF,TGTGCCAGCAGTCGGGGGATGGATAGCAATCAGCCCCAGCATTTT
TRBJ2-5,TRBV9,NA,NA,CASSVARGGRAEETQYF,TGTGCCAGCAGCGTAGCAAGGGGGGGGAGGGCCGAAGAGACCCAGTACTTC
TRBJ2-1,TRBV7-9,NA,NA,CASSLGLGNYNEQFF,TGTGCCAGCAGCTTAGGTCTAGGAAACTACAATGAGCAGTTCTTC
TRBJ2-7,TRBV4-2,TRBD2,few,CASSQPQAGAYEQYF,TGTGCCAGCAGCCAACCGCAGGCGGGAGCCTACGAGCAGTACTTC
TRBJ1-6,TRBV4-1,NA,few,CASSQGSGSYSPLHF,TGCGCCAGCAGCCAAGGTTCGGGGAGCTATTCACCCCTCCACTTT
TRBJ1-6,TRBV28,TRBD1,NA,CASSDGQGRYSPLHF,TGTGCCAGCAGCGACGGACAGGGGAGGTATTCACCCCTCCACTTT
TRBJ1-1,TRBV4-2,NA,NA,CASSQGKAILRGGDTEAFF,TGTGCCAGCAGCCAAGGGAAGGCAATTTTGAGGGGGGGTGACACTGAAGCTTTCTTT
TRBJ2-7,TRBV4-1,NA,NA,CASSQAQTEPLYEQYF,TGCGCCAGCAGCCAAGCGCAAACAGAGCCCCTATACGAGCAGTACTTC
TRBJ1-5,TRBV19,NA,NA,CASSKEGLGNQPQHF,TGTGCCAGTAGTAAGGAGGGCCTGGGCAATCAGCCCCAGCATTTT
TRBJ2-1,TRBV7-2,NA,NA,CASSLVVRDNEQFF,TGTGCCAGCAGCTTAGTCGTCCGGGACAATGAGCAGTTCTTC
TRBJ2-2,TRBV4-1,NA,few,CASSQARTDPGELFF,TGCGCCAGCAGCCAAGCCAGGACAGACCCCGGGGAGCTGTTTTTT
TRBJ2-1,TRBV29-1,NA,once,CSVHARHLNEQFF,TGCAGCGTCCACGCGCGGCACCTAAATGAGCAGTTCTTC
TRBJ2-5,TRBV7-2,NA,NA,CASSFQLSGQETQYF,TGTGCCAGCAGCTTCCAGCTTAGCGGACAAGAGACCCAGTACTTC
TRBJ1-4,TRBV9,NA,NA,CASSVDSTSHEKLFF,TGTGCCAGCAGCGTAGATAGCACCTCACATGAAAAACTGTTTTTT
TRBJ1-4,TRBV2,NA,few,CASSDSVSRGKLFF,TGTGCCAGCAGTGATTCAGTGAGTAGAGGAAAACTGTTTTTT
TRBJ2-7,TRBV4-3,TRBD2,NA,CASSQDITSGADEQYF,TGCGCCAGCAGCCAAGATATAACTAGCGGGGCCGACGAGCAGTACTTC
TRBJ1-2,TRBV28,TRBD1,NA,CASRRTGDGYTF,TGTGCCAGCAGACGGACAGGGGATGGCTACACCTTC
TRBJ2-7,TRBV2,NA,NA,CASSQEAGAYEQYF,TGTGCCAGCAGTCAGGAGGCAGGGGCCTACGAGCAGTACTTC
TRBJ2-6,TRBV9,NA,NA,CASSAAGANVLTF,TGTGCCAGCAGCGCGGCTGGGGCCAACGTCCTGACTTTC
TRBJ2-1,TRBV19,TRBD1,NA,CASSGKGADEQFF,TGTGCCAGTAGCGGAAAGGGGGCCGATGAGCAGTTCTTC
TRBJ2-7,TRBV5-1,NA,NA,CASSLRLEGAYEQYF,TGCGCCAGCAGCTTGAGACTAGAGGGGGCATACGAGCAGTACTTC
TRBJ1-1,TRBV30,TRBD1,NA,CAWDRGRNTEAFF,TGTGCCTGGGACAGGGGGAGGAACACTGAAGCTTTCTTT
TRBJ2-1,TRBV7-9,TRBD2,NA,CASSLASGSTNEQFF,TGTGCCAGCAGCTTAGCTAGCGGGTCTACTAATGAGCAGTTCTTC
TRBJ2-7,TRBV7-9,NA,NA,CASSYVAQGIGEQYF,TGTGCCAGCAGCTACGTGGCCCAGGGAATCGGCGAGCAGTACTTC
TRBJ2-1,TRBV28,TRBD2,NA,CASSPTASVAGDAYEQFF,TGTGCCAGCAGTCCGACGGCCTCTGTAGCGGGAGACGCGTATGAGCAGTTCTTC
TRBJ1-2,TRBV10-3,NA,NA,CAISESRGAYYGYTF,TGTGCCATCAGTGAGTCCCGGGGGGCATACTATGGCTACACCTTC
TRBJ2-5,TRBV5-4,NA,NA,CASSLRGLPGEQYF,TGTGCCAGCAGCTTGAGGGGACTGCCGGGGGAGCAGTACTTC